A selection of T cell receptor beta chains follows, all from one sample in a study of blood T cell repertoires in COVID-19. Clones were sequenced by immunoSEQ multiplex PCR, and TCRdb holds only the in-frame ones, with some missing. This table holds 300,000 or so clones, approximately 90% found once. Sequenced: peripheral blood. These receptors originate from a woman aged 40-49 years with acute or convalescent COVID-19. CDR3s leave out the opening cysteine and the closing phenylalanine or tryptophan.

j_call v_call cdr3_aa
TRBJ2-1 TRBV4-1 ASSPTGSYNEQF
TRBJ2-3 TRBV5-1 ASSFWGGSRTDTQY
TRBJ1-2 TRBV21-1 ASSTKQADRGPYGYT
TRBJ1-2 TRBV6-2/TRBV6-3 ASSSDRESANYGYT
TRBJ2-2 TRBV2 ASRSLVARGLQDTGELF
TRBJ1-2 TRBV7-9 ATLRDSTNYGYT
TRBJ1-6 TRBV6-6 ASSHGQGMSSPLH
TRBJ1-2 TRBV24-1 ATSDPPGTGVRGYT
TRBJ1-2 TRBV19 ASSITTGAGYT
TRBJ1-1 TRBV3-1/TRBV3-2 ASSRGLGDTEAF
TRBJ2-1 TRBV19 ASSPGLAENEQF
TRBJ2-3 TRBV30 AWILPAGAADTQY
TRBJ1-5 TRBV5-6 ASRLGNQPQH
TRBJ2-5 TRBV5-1 ASSLEYAGETQY
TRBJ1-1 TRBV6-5 ASRTQGWNTEAF
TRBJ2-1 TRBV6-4 ASSDSSGGANEQF
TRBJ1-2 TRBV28 ASSLSSGDYGYT
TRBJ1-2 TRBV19 ASSRGQGGHGYT
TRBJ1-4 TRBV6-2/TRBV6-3 ASSRGSALEKLF
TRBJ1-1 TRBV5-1 ASSFEQGVNTEAF
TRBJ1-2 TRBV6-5 ASRKQQGWFYGYT
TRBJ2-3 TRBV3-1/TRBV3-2 ASSQRRNSGQSTDTQY
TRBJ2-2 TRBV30 ARQGAPQTTGELF
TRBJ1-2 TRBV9 ASSVDQAGKRYGYT
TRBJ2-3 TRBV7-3 ASSNTADTQY
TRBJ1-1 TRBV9 ASSVDRGGTEAF
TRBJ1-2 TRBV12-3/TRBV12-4 ASSPTGIYGYT
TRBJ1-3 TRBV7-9 ASSSTLLLKASGNTIY
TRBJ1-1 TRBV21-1 ARSTGGLGAEAF
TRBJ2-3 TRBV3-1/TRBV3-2 ASSPRGPSGGLNTQY
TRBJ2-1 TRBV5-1 ASSLIAGASYNEQF
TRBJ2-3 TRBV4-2 ASSHTFKGEDTQY
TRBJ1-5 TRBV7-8 ASIPRAQQGVINQPQH
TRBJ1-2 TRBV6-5 ASSLPGQGSGYT
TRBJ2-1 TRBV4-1 ASSQDPLAGTRGGISYNEQF
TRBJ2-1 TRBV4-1 ASSQESGGALEQF
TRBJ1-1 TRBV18 ASYSGQGMNTEAF
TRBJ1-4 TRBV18 ASSTGTGGEKLF
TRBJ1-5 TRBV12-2 ASRLAQDRENQPQH
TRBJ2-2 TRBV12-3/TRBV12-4 ASSGGETGELF
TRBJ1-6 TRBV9 ASSKGQANSPLH
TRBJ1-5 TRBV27 ASSPQGNQPQH
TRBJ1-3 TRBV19 ASSPDRALGNTIY
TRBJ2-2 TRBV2 ASSPGQGPNTGELF
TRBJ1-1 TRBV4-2 ASTPGKGVAF
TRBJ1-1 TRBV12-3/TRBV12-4 ASSPTGRTEAF
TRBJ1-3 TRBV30 AWIDRGRNTIY
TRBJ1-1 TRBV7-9 ASRSLSNTEAF
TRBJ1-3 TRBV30 AWSGGTPSGNTIY
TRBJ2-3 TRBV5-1 ASSLRGGASDTQY
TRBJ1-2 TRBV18 ASSPPQGARGYT
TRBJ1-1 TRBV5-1 ASSPGGNTEAF
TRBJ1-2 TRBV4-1 ASSQEGRGQGYT
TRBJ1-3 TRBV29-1 SVEGQQGRGNTIY